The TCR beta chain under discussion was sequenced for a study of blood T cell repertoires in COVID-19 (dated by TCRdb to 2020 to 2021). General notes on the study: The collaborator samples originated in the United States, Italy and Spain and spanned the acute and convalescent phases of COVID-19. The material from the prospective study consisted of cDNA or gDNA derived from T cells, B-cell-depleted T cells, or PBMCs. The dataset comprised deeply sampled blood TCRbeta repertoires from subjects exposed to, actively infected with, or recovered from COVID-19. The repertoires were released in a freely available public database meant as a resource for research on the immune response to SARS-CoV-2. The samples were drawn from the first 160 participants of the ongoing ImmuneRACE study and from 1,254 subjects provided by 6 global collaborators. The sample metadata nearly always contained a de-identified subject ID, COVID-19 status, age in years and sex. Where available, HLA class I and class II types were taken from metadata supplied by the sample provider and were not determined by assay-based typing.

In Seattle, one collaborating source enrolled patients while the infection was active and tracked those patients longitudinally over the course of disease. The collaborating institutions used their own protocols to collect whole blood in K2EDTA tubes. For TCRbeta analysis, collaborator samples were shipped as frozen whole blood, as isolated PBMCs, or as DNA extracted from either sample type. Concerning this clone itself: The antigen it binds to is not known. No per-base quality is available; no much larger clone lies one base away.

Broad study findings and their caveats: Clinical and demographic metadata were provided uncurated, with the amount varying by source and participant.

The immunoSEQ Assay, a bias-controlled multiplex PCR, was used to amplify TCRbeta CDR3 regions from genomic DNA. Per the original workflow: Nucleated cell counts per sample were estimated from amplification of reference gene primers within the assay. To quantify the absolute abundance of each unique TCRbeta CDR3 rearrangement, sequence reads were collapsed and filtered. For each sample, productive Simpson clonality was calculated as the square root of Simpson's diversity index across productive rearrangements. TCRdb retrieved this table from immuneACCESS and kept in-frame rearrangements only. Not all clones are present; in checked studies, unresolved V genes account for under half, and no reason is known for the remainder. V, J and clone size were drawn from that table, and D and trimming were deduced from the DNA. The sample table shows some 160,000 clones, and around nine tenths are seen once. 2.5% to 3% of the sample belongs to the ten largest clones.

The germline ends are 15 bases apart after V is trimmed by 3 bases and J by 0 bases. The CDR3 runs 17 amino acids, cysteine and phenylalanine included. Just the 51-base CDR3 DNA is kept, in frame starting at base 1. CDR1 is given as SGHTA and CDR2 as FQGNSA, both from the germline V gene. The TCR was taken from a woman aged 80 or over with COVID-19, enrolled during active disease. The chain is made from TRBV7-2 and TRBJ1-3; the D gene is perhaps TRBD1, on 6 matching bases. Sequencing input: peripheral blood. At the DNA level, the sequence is TGTGCCAGCAGCTTCTTCACCGGGACAAGCTCTGGAAACACCATATATTTT. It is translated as CASSFFTGTSSGNTIYF.